The rows below give T cell receptor beta chains drawn from one sample of a study of precursors of human CD4 cytotoxic T cells. From the reads, TCRdb called clonotypes with MiXCR, one entry per CDR3 protein. The sample records under 950 distinct CDR3 sequences, roughly 13% being singletons. What was sequenced was memory CD4+ T cells from blood (PBMCs). The source of these receptors is a human donor in good health. The CDR3 runs from the conserved cysteine through the conserved F or W. Fields, in order: CDR3 protein, CDR3 DNA, D gene, clone size, V gene, J gene. D genes are given only for firm matches. Only some rows state a clone size, as once, few, many or a class for expanded clones.

cdr3_aa: CASSYLSTGVGYTF; cdr3_nt: TGTGCCAGCAGTTACCTTTCGACAGGGGTTGGCTACACCTTC; d_call: TRBD1; clone_size: few; v_call: TRBV6-2/TRBV6-3; j_call: TRBJ1-2
cdr3_aa: CASESKGGTYEQYF; cdr3_nt: TGTGCCAGCGAATCGAAGGGGGGAACCTACGAGCAGTACTTC; d_call: .; clone_size: large; v_call: TRBV3-1; j_call: TRBJ2-7
cdr3_aa: CASSESGRSNTGELFF; cdr3_nt: TGTGCCAGCAGCGAGAGCGGGAGATCGAACACCGGGGAGCTGTTTTTT; d_call: TRBD2; clone_size: large; v_call: TRBV7-2; j_call: TRBJ2-2
cdr3_aa: CSARDYHRGTSPLHF; cdr3_nt: TGCAGTGCTAGAGATTATCACAGGGGCACCTCACCCCTCCACTTT; d_call: TRBD1; clone_size: large; v_call: TRBV20-1; j_call: TRBJ1-6
cdr3_aa: CASSRDYTGELFF; cdr3_nt: TGTGCCAGCAGCCGGGACTACACCGGGGAGCTGTTTTTT; d_call: .; clone_size: large; v_call: TRBV3-1; j_call: TRBJ2-2
cdr3_aa: CASSQTEPAKNIQYF; cdr3_nt: TGCGCCAGCAGCCAGACAGAGCCAGCCAAAAACATTCAGTACTTC; d_call: .; clone_size: large; v_call: TRBV4-1; j_call: TRBJ2-4
cdr3_aa: CANSYGGTGKNTEAFF; cdr3_nt: TGTGCCAACAGTTACGGGGGGACAGGGAAGAACACTGAAGCTTTCTTT; d_call: TRBD1; clone_size: .; v_call: TRBV6-2/TRBV6-3; j_call: TRBJ1-1
cdr3_aa: CSAKSGPETQYF; cdr3_nt: TGCAGTGCCAAGTCGGGCCCCGAGACCCAGTACTTC; d_call: .; clone_size: few; v_call: TRBV20-1; j_call: TRBJ2-5
cdr3_aa: CASSYGGSSYNEQFF; cdr3_nt: TGTGCCAGCAGTTACGGGGGGAGCTCCTACAATGAGCAGTTCTTC; d_call: .; clone_size: .; v_call: TRBV6-5; j_call: TRBJ2-1
cdr3_aa: CASSTGQPQETQYF; cdr3_nt: TGCGCCAGCAGCACAGGACAGCCCCAAGAGACCCAGTACTTC; d_call: .; clone_size: large; v_call: TRBV5-1; j_call: TRBJ2-5
cdr3_aa: CASSLVSQGALGNQETQYF; cdr3_nt: TGTGCCAGCAGCTTAGTTTCCCAGGGGGCGTTGGGAAACCAAGAGACCCAGTACTTC; d_call: TRBD1; clone_size: few; v_call: TRBV7-2; j_call: TRBJ2-5
cdr3_aa: CASSLAHLAGALGANVLTF; cdr3_nt: TGTGCCAGCAGTTTAGCGCACCTAGCGGGGGCTCTGGGGGCCAACGTCCTGACTTTC; d_call: TRBD2; clone_size: few; v_call: TRBV12-3/TRBV12-4; j_call: TRBJ2-6
cdr3_aa: CASSFGRGQSSPLHF; cdr3_nt: TGTGCCAGCAGCTTCGGCAGGGGGCAAAGTTCACCCCTCCACTTT; d_call: TRBD1; clone_size: few; v_call: TRBV5-6; j_call: TRBJ1-6
cdr3_aa: CASSLGGHQETQYF; cdr3_nt: TGTGCCAGCAGCCTCGGGGGTCACCAAGAGACCCAGTACTTC; d_call: .; clone_size: large; v_call: TRBV6-5; j_call: TRBJ2-5
cdr3_aa: CSARPTGVTEAFF; cdr3_nt: TGCAGTGCTAGACCTACAGGGGTCACTGAAGCTTTCTTT; d_call: TRBD1; clone_size: large; v_call: TRBV20-1; j_call: TRBJ1-1
cdr3_aa: CASSGRGALRNEQFF; cdr3_nt: TGTGCCAGCAGCGGTCGGGGAGCGTTGCGGAATGAGCAGTTCTTC; d_call: .; clone_size: .; v_call: TRBV5-5; j_call: TRBJ2-1
cdr3_aa: CASSSQGGETQYF; cdr3_nt: TGTGCCAGTAGTAGTCAGGGAGGGGAGACCCAGTACTTC; d_call: TRBD2; clone_size: few; v_call: TRBV19; j_call: TRBJ2-5
cdr3_aa: CASSYGGTGKNTEAFF; cdr3_nt: TGTGCCAGCAGTTACGGGGGGACAGGGAAGAACACTGAAGCTTTCTTT; d_call: TRBD1; clone_size: few; v_call: TRBV6-2/TRBV6-3; j_call: TRBJ1-1
cdr3_aa: CSASQGQGAETQYF; cdr3_nt: TGCAGTGCTAGTCAAGGACAGGGGGCTGAGACCCAGTACTTC; d_call: TRBD1; clone_size: few; v_call: TRBV20-1; j_call: TRBJ2-5
cdr3_aa: CASSTGQGNTEAFF; cdr3_nt: TGCGCCAGCAGCACCGGACAGGGAAACACTGAAGCTTTCTTT; d_call: TRBD1; clone_size: .; v_call: TRBV5-1; j_call: TRBJ1-1
cdr3_aa: CASSLESLAGNNEQFF; cdr3_nt: TGCGCCAGCAGCTTGGAAAGTCTAGCGGGGAACAATGAGCAGTTCTTC; d_call: TRBD2; clone_size: large; v_call: TRBV5-1; j_call: TRBJ2-1
cdr3_aa: CASSTTGGGTEAFF; cdr3_nt: TGTGCCAGCAGCACGACCGGGGGTGGCACTGAAGCTTTCTTT; d_call: .; clone_size: few; v_call: TRBV9; j_call: TRBJ1-1
cdr3_aa: CASSRDRSLTNEKLFF; cdr3_nt: TGTGCCAGCAGCCGAGACAGGAGCCTAACTAATGAAAAACTGTTTTTT; d_call: .; clone_size: large; v_call: TRBV7-8; j_call: TRBJ1-4
cdr3_aa: CASSLDSPSYNEQFF; cdr3_nt: TGTGCCAGCAGCCTGGACAGTCCCTCCTACAATGAGCAGTTCTTC; d_call: .; clone_size: large; v_call: TRBV11-3; j_call: TRBJ2-1
cdr3_aa: CASSLEGGTGELFF; cdr3_nt: TGTGCCAGCAGCTTAGAGGGTGGCACCGGGGAGCTGTTTTTT; d_call: .; clone_size: .; v_call: TRBV11-1; j_call: TRBJ2-2